These 14 T cell receptor beta chains were all obtained from the same sample, sequenced in a study of response to subunit inactivated influenza vaccine. TCRdb fed the RT-PCR reads into MiXCR, producing one record per CDR3 protein. The repertoire includes about 620,000 distinct CDR3 sequences, 10% to 15% of them detected once, and about 9.4% sits in the top ten. Material: PBMCs from blood, obtained on the day of vaccination. The receptors originated from a middle-aged man who received an inactivated influenza vaccine.

The chain has TRBV7-9 and TRBJ2-3, with D possibly being TRBD2 (6 bases). Germline assignment: CDR1 SEHNR and CDR2 FQNEAQ (reference sequence). V was clipped by 1 base and J by 5 bases, with 10 bases between them. This CDR3 is 14 amino acids long. This CDR3 reads CASSLGLVEDTQYF. The CDR3 DNA sequence: TGTGCCAGCAGCTTAGGACTAGTAGAAGATACGCAGTATTTT.

This clonotype was detected ten times or more. As DNA, the CDR3 is TGTGCCAGCAGCCAAGAACCGGGGGGGTCCTACAATGAGCAGTTCTTC. It encodes CASSQEPGGSYNEQFF. The V gene is TRBV4-2, the J gene TRBJ2-1; 8 bases fit TRBD2. There are 16 residues in the CDR3. CDR1 and CDR2 (germline): LGHNA, YNFKEQ. Losses at the gene ends were 0 bases for V and 1 base for J; bases not matched to a gene: 2.

The chain has TRBV27 and TRBJ2-7; 7 nucleotides agree with TRBD2. Looked up from germline, CDR1 is MNHEY and CDR2 is SMNVEV (reference sequence). The CDR3 extends over 15 amino acids. The ends lost 1 base at V and 0 bases at J; junction bases unmatched: 3. CDR3 nucleotide sequence: TGTGCCAGCAGTTTATGGTCGGGGGGCTCCTACGAGCAGTACTTC. Amino acids: CASSLWSGGSYEQYF.

This clonotype was observed a handful of times. The chain combines TRBV27 with TRBJ1-1, with 7 bases fitting TRBD1. V lost 5 bases and J lost 1; bases outside the gene matches: 7. Germline CDR1 is MNHEY and CDR2 is SMNVEV (reference sequence). The CDR3 contains 15 residues. CDR3 sequence (DNA): TGTGCCAGCAGTCCCCATACAGGGGCGAACACTGAAGCTTTCTTT. It translates to CASSPHTGANTEAFF.

This clonotype appeared a few times. The CDR3 nucleotides read TGTGCCACCAGCCAGGAGCCTGGGGGCGAGCAGTTCTTC. Protein product: CATSQEPGGEQFF. The V and J genes are TRBV15 and TRBJ2-1; a weak D match, TRBD1 (6 bases). This CDR3 is built from 13 residues. Germline V gene sequence: CDR1 LNHNV, CDR2 YYDKDF (reference sequence). The ends were cut back, 5 bases at V and 10 bases at J, with 15 bases in the middle.

This clonotype has just a few counts. The chain links TRBV18 to TRBJ2-7, with D uncertain. The CDR3 length is 13 residues. Between the trimmed V and J ends, which lost 0 bases and 6 bases, there was a span of 9 bases. Per germline, CDR1 KGHSH and CDR2 LQKENI. CDR3 region: CASSPPRLGEQYF. CDR3 coding DNA: TGTGCCAGCTCACCACCGAGGCTGGGCGAGCAGTACTTC.

This clonotype occurred many times. At one end the junction does not follow the germline gene, possibly because of a read error. This sequence joins TRBV5-1 and TRBJ2-1, with D possibly TRBD1 on 6 matching bases. This CDR3 has 14 residues. CDR1 and CDR2 (germline): SGHRS, YFSETQ. The CDR3 loop is CASSLDSSYNEQFF. The DNA for the CDR3 is TGTGCCAGCAGTTTGGACAGCTCCTACAATGAGCAGTTCTTC.

This clonotype was detected only a few times. The J gene is TRBJ1-2, the V gene TRBV4-1; D not resolved. The V gene's germline CDR1 is MGHRA and CDR2 YSYEKL. This CDR3 contains 18 residues. Trimming removed 1 base at V and 0 bases at J, with 18 bases between. CDR3 coding DNA: TGCGCCAGCAGCCAAGCTTATGATGCGGTCTTTCCTAACTATGGCTACACCTTC. Encoded protein: CASSQAYDAVFPNYGYTF.

This clonotype was recorded a few times. The genes are TRBV20-1 and TRBJ2-2; perhaps TRBD2 as D (5 bases). V lost 3 bases and J 4 bases, leaving 12 bases between the germline ends. CDR3 size: 14 residues. Germline values: CDR1 DFQATT, CDR2 SNEGSKA (reference sequence). CDR3 sequence: CSASPGRSTGELFF. Here the CDR3 DNA reads TGCAGTGCTAGCCCGGGGAGAAGCACCGGGGAGCTGTTTTTT.

The V gene is TRBV29-1, the J gene TRBJ2-6, with a weak D call TRBD1 (5 bases). Trimming took 6 bases from V and 2 from J, leaving 14 bases between them. This CDR3 contains 15 residues. Germline lookup yields CDR1 SQVTM and CDR2 ANQGSEA. DNA of the CDR3: TGCAGCGTGGCCGCTATAGGGGCTGGGGCCAACGTCCTGACTTTC. Amino acids: CSVAAIGAGANVLTF.

This clonotype has a count of ten or more. The CDR3 protein is CSVDLGRPYEQYF. CDR3 sequence (DNA): TGCAGCGTTGATCTGGGACGTCCCTACGAGCAGTACTTC. V gene TRBV29-1 combines with J gene TRBJ2-7; either TRBD1 or TRBD2 may supply D (5 bases each). V lost 3 bases and J 2 bases, leaving 11 bases between the germline ends. The CDR3 spans 13 residues. CDR1 is SQVTM, CDR2 ANQGSEA, per germline.

This clonotype was seen a few times. The chain employs TRBV4-1 and TRBJ1-1, with no clear D. Germline CDR1 is MGHRA and CDR2 is YSYEKL. The CDR3 covers 15 residues. V lost 0 bases and J lost 1, with 9 bases in between. The CDR3 reads CASSQEPRRNTEAFF. As DNA, the CDR3 is TGCGCCAGCAGCCAAGAGCCCCGGAGGAACACTGAAGCTTTCTTT.

The genes are TRBV30 and TRBJ2-1; the D is unclear. Germline CDR1 reads GTSNPN; CDR2 reads SVGIG (reference sequence). V shed 0 bases and J shed 7 bases, with 10 bases lying between them. This CDR3 has 13 residues. In DNA, the CDR3 is TGTGCCTGGAGTGTCCAGAGTGGTAATGAGCAGTTCTTC. Amino acid sequence: CAWSVQSGNEQFF.

This clonotype was detected ten times or more. The germline gene is not matched at one end of the junction; a read error may be the cause. V and J are TRBV20-1 and TRBJ1-1, with 7 bases aligning to TRBD1. The CDR3 is 13 amino acids. Germline loops: CDR1 DFQATT, CDR2 SNEGSKA (reference sequence). The CDR3 is CSAREGAYTEAFF. The CDR3 nucleotides are TGCAGTGCAAGAGAGGGGGCGTACACTGAAGCTTTCTTT.